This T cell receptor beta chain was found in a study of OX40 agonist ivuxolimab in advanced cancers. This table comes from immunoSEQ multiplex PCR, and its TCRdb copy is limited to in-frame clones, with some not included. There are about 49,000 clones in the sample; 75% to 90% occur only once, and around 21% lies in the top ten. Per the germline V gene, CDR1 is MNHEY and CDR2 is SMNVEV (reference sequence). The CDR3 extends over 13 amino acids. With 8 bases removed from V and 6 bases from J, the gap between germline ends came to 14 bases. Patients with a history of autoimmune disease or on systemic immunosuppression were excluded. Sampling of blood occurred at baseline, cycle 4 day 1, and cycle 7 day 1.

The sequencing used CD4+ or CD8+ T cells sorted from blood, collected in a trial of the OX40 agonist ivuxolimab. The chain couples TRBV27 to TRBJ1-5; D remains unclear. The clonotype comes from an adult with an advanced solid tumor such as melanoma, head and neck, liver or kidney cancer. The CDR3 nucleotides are TGTGCCAGCGGGTTAGGCCCGGTTCAGCCCCAGCATTTT. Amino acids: CASGLGPVQPQHF.